The clone carrying this T cell receptor beta chain has a count of ten or more. Antigen specificity is unknown. These data belong to a study of T-cell memory formation after mild COVID-19. General study results and limits: The study found contracting CD4+ clones mainly in CM and EM and contracting CD8+ clones in EMRA.

TCRdb processed the 5' RACE reads anew with MiXCR; each CDR3 protein has one entry. The sample includes approximately 45,000 distinct CDR3 sequences, roughly 6.6% of them seen just once. The ends were cut back, 0 bases at V and 0 bases at J, with 7 bases in the middle. The CDR3 loop spans 14 amino acids. The V gene's germline CDR1 is SGDLS and CDR2 YYNGEE. The chain couples TRBV9 to TRBJ2-7; D is ambiguous. The specimen sequenced was PBMCs or a T cell subset sorted from them (not recorded which). The sequence came from an adult who had mild COVID-19 (a few samples of this study predate the infection). Cell type and time point are not known. The CDR3 is CASSVGTHSYEQYF. The CDR3, as DNA: TGTGCCAGCAGCGTAGGAACCCACTCCTACGAGCAGTACTTC.